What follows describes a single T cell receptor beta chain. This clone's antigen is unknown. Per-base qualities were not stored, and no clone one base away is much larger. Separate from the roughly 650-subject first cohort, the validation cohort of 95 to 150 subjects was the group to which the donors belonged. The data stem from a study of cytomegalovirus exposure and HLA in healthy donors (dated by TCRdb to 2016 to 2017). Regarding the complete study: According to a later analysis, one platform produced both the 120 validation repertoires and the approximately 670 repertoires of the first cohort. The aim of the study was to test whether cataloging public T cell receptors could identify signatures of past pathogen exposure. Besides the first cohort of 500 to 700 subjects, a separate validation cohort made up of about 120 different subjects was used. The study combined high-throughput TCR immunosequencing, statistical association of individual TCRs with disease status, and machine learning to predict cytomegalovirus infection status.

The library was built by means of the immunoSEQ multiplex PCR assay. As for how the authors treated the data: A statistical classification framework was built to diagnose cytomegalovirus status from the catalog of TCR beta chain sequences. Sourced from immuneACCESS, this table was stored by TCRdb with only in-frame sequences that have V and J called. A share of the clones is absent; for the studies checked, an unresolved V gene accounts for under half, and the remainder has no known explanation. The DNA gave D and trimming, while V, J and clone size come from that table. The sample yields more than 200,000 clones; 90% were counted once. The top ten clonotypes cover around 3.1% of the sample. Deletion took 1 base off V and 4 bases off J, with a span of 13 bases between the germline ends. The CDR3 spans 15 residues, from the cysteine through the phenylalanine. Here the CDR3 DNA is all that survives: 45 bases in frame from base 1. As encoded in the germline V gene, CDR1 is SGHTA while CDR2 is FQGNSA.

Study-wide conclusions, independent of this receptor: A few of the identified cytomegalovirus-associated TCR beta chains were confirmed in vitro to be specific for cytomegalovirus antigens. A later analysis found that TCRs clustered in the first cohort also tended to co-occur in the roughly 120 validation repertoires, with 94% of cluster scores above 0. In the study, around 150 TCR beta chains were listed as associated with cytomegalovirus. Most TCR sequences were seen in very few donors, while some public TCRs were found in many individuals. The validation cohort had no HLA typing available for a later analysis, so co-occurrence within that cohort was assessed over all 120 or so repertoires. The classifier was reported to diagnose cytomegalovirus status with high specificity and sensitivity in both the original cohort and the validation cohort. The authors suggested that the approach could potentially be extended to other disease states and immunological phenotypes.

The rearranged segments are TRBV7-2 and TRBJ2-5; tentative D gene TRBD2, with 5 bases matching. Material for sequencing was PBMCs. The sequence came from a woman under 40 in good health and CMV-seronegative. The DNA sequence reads TGTGCCAGCAGCTTAGTCCAAAGTCGGGGAGAGACCCAGTACTTC. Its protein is CASSLVQSRGETQYF.